The clone carrying this TCR beta chain was detected only once. CDR3 length: 19 residues. Germline V gene sequence: CDR1 SGHVS, CDR2 FQNEAQ. The V and J ends lost 2 bases and 0 bases, in that order; junction bases with no gene match: 13. This entry comes from a study of blood T cell repertoires in COVID-19. Overall study: The study drew acute and convalescent COVID-19 samples from the United States, Italy and Spain. T cells, B-cell-depleted T cells, or PBMCs provided the cDNA or gDNA that served as material.

Methods used by the authors: Reference gene primer amplification in the assay estimated nucleated cell counts. The table came from immunoSEQ multiplex PCR; TCRdb's copy has only in-frame clones and leaves some out. The V and J calls and the clone size are those of that table, but D and trimming were determined from the DNA. The sample has some 250,000 clones, roughly 90% seen once. Sequencing was carried out using peripheral blood. The J gene is TRBJ1-5, the V gene TRBV7-8, with 7 bases fitting TRBD1. The receptor comes from a human donor in a cohort sampled during active COVID-19. The CDR3 region is CASSLLLRGKGSSNQPQHF. In DNA form, the CDR3 reads TGTGCCAGCAGCTTACTTCTCAGGGGGAAGGGGTCTAGCAATCAGCCCCAGCATTTT. Full variable domain (rest looked up from reference TRBV7-8 and TRBJ1-5): GAGVSQSPRYKVAKRGQDVALRCDPISGHVSLFWYQQALGQGPEFLTYFQNEAQLDKSGLPSDRFFAERPEGSVSTLKIQRTQQEDSAVYLCASSLLLRGKGSSNQPQHFGDGTRLSIL.